This T cell receptor (beta chain) was sequenced in a study of T cells in Graves' hyperthyroidism and ophthalmopathy. There were TCR beta CDR3 regions amplified from RNA transcripts. HTBI primers were the set used in a first-round RT-PCR of the TCR CDR3. TCRdb re-analysed the multiplex PCR reads in MiXCR, keeping a single row per CDR3 protein. The table includes 490,000 or so distinct CDR3 sequences, approximately 49% detected once. This clonotype was counted only a few times. Its matching antigen is unknown. Overall study results and limits: A median 6.5 months before onset, the model predicted ophthalmopathy.

The sequenced sample was peripheral blood or thyroid tissue (not recorded which). This TCR was sampled from an adult woman with Graves' disease, either hyperthyroidism or ophthalmopathy (not recorded which).

CDR3: CAWSGWGNSPLHF. The CDR3, as DNA: TGTGCCTGGAGTGGATGGGGTAATTCACCCCTCCACTTT. The chain recombines TRBV30 with TRBJ1-6; no clear D. The germline V and J ends were trimmed by 1 base and 6 bases, with 7 bases remaining between them. Per the germline V gene, CDR1 is GTSNPN and CDR2 is SVGIG (reference sequence). This CDR3 spans 13 amino acids.